This passage covers 8 T cell receptor beta chains from one sample sequenced in a study of CD8 T cells in Susac syndrome. Random hexamers served to reverse transcribe roughly 0.45 to 1 ug RNA. Each CDR3 protein is one row after TCRdb ran MiXCR on the immunoSEQ multiplex PCR reads. The data contain 69,000 or so distinct CDR3 sequences, just under 95% of them seen just once; the ten biggest clones take up over 0.2%. Sample: CD8+ T cells from PBMCs. Every receptor here comes from a human donor in good health.

The chain uses TRBV24-1 and TRBJ2-3, with 10 bases that match TRBD1. The CDR3 runs 18 residues. J gave up 5 bases and V 3 bases, and 13 bases lay outside the gene matches. Germline V gives CDR1 KGHDR, CDR2 SFDVKD. CDR3 in amino acids: CATSDTLLGTGVEDTQYF. The CDR3 bases are TGTGCCACCAGTGATACCCTCCTCGGGACAGGGGTGGAAGATACGCAGTATTTT.

This sequence joins TRBV6-2 or TRBV6-3 and TRBJ2-1; D ambiguous. The V gene lost 6 bases and the J gene lost 10 bases, with 10 bases spanning the gap. CDR3 size: 11 residues. Germline V gives CDR1 MNHEY, CDR2 SVGEGT. CDR3 in DNA: TGTGCCAGCAGAGCCGACGTGGAGCAGTTCTTC. The encoded protein is CASRADVEQFF.

CDR3: CSVEDPGGEGSYNEQFF. Written as DNA, the CDR3 is TGCAGCGTTGAAGATCCGGGAGGGGAGGGTTCATACAATGAGCAGTTCTTC. V and J are TRBV29-1 and TRBJ2-1; 8 nucleotides match TRBD2. This CDR3 is 17 amino acids long. CDR1 is SQVTM and CDR2 is ANQGSEA in the germline V gene. V gave up 0 bases and J gave up 4 bases; unmatched junction bases: 11.

This chain joins TRBV6-5 and TRBJ1-3; no clear D gene. Trimming left V 0 bases short and J 0 bases short, with 12 bases between. CDR3 length equals 17 residues. Germline assignment: CDR1 MNHEY and CDR2 SVGAGI. In DNA, the CDR3 is TGTGCCAGCAGTTACTCGGGTGAGACCATCTCTGGAAACACCATATATTTT. Translated, it gives CASSYSGETISGNTIYF.

V is TRBV7-8 and J is TRBJ1-5; the D gene is possibly TRBD1 (5 bases). This CDR3 is built from 20 residues. The V gene's germline CDR1 is SGHVS and CDR2 FQNEAQ. Trimming removed 0 bases at V and 1 base at J, with 22 bases between. DNA of the CDR3: TGTGCCAGCAGCTTAGCGCGAATGTGGGCAGAGGGGAAGAGCAATCAGCCCCAGCATTTT. It is translated as CASSLARMWAEGKSNQPQHF.

This chain links TRBV20-1 with TRBJ2-3; D remains unclear. Trimming removed 0 bases from V and 0 bases from J, with 13 bases in between. The CDR3 has 16 amino acids. The germline gives CDR1 DFQATT, CDR2 SNEGSKA (reference sequence). In DNA, the CDR3 is TGCAGTGCTAGAGAGTTGGCGCCTGGCAGCACAGATACGCAGTATTTT. It translates to CSARELAPGSTDTQYF.

This chain links TRBV7-9 with TRBJ1-2, with D possibly being TRBD1 (5 bases). The CDR3 has 15 residues. The ends were cut back, 5 bases at V and 0 bases at J, with 13 bases in the middle. Germline V gene sequence: CDR1 SEHNR, CDR2 FQNEAQ (reference sequence). The CDR3 DNA reads TGTGCCAGCAGCCCGAGGACACAGCCTAACTATGGCTACACCTTC. Encoded protein: CASSPRTQPNYGYTF. Variable domain in full (rest from reference TRBV7-9 and TRBJ1-2): DTGVSQNPRHKITKRGQNVTFRCDPISEHNRLYWYRQTLGQGPEFLTYFQNEAQLEKSRLLSDRFSAERPKGSFSTLEIQRTEQGDSAMYLCASSPRTQPNYGYTFGSGTRLTVV.

This clonotype was observed a single time. Here the CDR3 reads CASSPLAGGPINEQFF. The CDR3 DNA follows: TGTGCCAGCAGTCCTCTAGCGGGGGGGCCGATCAATGAGCAGTTCTTC. The rearrangement joins TRBV12-3 or TRBV12-4 to TRBJ2-1; TRBD2 matches 12 bases. This CDR3 comprises 16 residues. Trimming took 5 bases from V and 6 from J; bases not matched to a gene: 8.